This is a list of T cell receptor beta chains from one sample in a study of T-cell reconstitution after alpha-beta-depleted transplantation in children. TCRdb itself ran the PCR reads through MiXCR, one entry per CDR3 protein. The data show 250,000 to 350,000 distinct CDR3 sequences, around 25% seen once. This sample comprised PBMCs, mostly from graft donor cells, obtained 180 days after TCRalphabeta/CD19-depleted stem cell transplant. All receptors derive from a male patient between 5 and 17 years old who had a stem cell transplant for acute lymphoblastic leukemia, so the T cells may come from the graft donor. The CDR3 runs from the conserved cysteine through the conserved F or W. Each record gives: D gene, J gene, clone size, CDR3 length, V gene, CDR3 protein, CDR3 DNA. A D gene is named only where the DNA matches it firmly. Size is stated for part of the rows, as once, few or many counts, or as a class when the clone is expanded.

>.|TRBJ2-2|few|16|TRBV5-1
CASSYDWTAGTGELFF
TGCGCCAGCAGTTATGACTGGACCGCGGGGACCGGGGAGCTGTTTTTT
>TRBD1|TRBJ1-1|few|13|TRBV4-2
CASSRNRGTEAFF
TGTGCCAGCAGCCGGAACAGGGGTACTGAAGCTTTCTTT
>.|TRBJ2-7|few|11|TRBV27
CASTRGNEQYF
TGTGCCAGCACTAGAGGCAACGAGCAGTACTTC
>.|TRBJ1-5|few|14|TRBV7-8
CASSLPQGNQPQHF
TGTGCCAGCAGCTTACCCCAGGGCAATCAGCCCCAGCATTTT
>.|TRBJ2-4|.|22|TRBV9
CASSVRGVGGPLLFSKENIQYF
TGTGCCAGCAGCGTACGGGGGGTGGGGGGCCCCCTTCTTTTTTCTAAGGAAAACATTCAGTACTTC
>TRBD2|TRBJ2-1|.|13|TRBV14
CASSWDYGNEQFF
TGTGCCAGCAGTTGGGACTATGGGAATGAGCAGTTCTTC
>.|TRBJ2-5|.|15|TRBV7-2
CASSRVPSLSETQYF
TGTGCCAGCAGCCGAGTACCTTCGCTCAGTGAGACCCAGTACTTC
>.|TRBJ2-1|few|15|TRBV11-2
CASSPLQGVYNEQFF
TGTGCCAGCAGCCCCCTCCAGGGAGTTTACAATGAGCAGTTCTTC
>TRBD1|TRBJ2-1|.|16|TRBV5-1
CASSPARDRSYNEQFF
TGCGCCAGCAGCCCGGCACGGGACAGATCCTACAATGAGCAGTTCTTC
>.|TRBJ2-5|few|15|TRBV4-1
CASSQGQGARETQYF
TGCGCCAGCAGCCAAGGACAAGGGGCCCGAGAGACCCAGTACTTC
>TRBD1|TRBJ1-1|.|15|TRBV6-2/TRBV6-3
CASSPRDRASTEAFF
TGTGCCAGCAGTCCCCGGGACAGGGCGAGCACTGAAGCTTTCTTT
>.|TRBJ1-5|.|15|TRBV7-8
CASSLKGFGDQPQHF
TGTGCCAGCAGCTTAAAGGGCTTTGGGGATCAGCCCCAGCATTTT
>TRBD2|TRBJ2-1|.|13|TRBV3-1
CASRLAGANEQFF
TGTGCCAGCCGACTAGCGGGAGCCAATGAGCAGTTCTTC
>TRBD2|TRBJ2-6|.|17|TRBV5-6
CASSLAGVVAGANVLTF
TGTGCCAGCAGCTTAGCGGGGGTAGTCGCCGGGGCCAACGTCCTGACTTTC
>TRBD2|TRBJ2-1|.|19|TRBV27
CASSLGQTGTSGRYNEQFF
TGTGCCAGCAGTTTAGGACAGACTGGGACTAGCGGGAGATACAATGAGCAGTTCTTC
>TRBD2|TRBJ2-1|few|13|TRBV2
CASSEAIRLALFF
TGTGCCAGCAGTGAAGCGATAAGACTAGCGCTTTTCTTC